These 12 T cell receptor beta chains came from one sample sequenced in a study of blood T cell repertoires in COVID-19. Produced via immunoSEQ multiplex PCR; TCRdb's table is partial and in-frame only. Of around 100,000 clones in the sample, about 85% were seen once. Sequenced: peripheral blood. Receptors originate from a middle-aged man with acute or convalescent COVID-19.

This sequence joins TRBV20-1 and TRBJ1-1, with a possible D match to TRBD1 (5 bases). Trimming took off 3 bases at V and 4 bases at J, with 18 bases between the two ends. Germline loops: CDR1 DFQATT, CDR2 SNEGSKA (reference sequence). This CDR3 is built from 15 residues. In nucleotides, the CDR3 is TGCAGTGCTAGTCCCCCTGGGGGGGTGAGCACTGAAGCTTTCTTT. The encoded protein is CSASPPGGVSTEAFF.

The rearrangement joins TRBV18 to TRBJ2-1, with a possible D match to TRBD2 (5 bases). Germline CDR1 reads KGHSH; CDR2 reads LQKENI. V lost 3 bases and J 6 bases, leaving 9 bases between the germline ends. This CDR3 is built from 13 residues. CDR3 protein: CASSPGLSNEQFF. DNA for the CDR3: TGTGCCAGCTCACCCGGACTGTCCAATGAGCAGTTCTTC.

This clone was recorded many times. V usage is TRBV11-3 and J usage is TRBJ1-1, with 8 bases identical to TRBD1. The CDR3 contains 16 residues. Germline CDR1 is SGHNT and CDR2 is YENEEA. After removal of 7 bases from V and 6 bases from J, the junction contained 16 bases not matched to a gene. DNA of the CDR3: TGTGCCAGCACCCAGAAACTAGACAGGGGATGGGCTGAAGCTTTCTTT. Translation gives CASTQKLDRGWAEAFF.

The chain is built from TRBV5-1 and TRBJ2-4, with a tentative D call TRBD2 (5 bases). V dropped 0 bases and J dropped 0 bases, with 7 bases sitting between them. This CDR3 spans 15 amino acids. Germline V lookup: CDR1 SGHRS, CDR2 YFSETQ. This CDR3 is CASSLGAVAKNIQYF. CDR3 nucleotide sequence: TGCGCCAGCAGCTTGGGAGCGGTAGCCAAAAACATTCAGTACTTC.

This clone has just one count. The rearrangement uses TRBV5-1 and TRBJ2-1, with 8 bases lining up with TRBD2. CDR1 is SGHRS and CDR2 is YFSETQ in the germline V gene. Trimming cost V 0 bases and J 4 bases; bases outside gene matches: 9. This CDR3 has 17 amino acids. The CDR3 spells CASSLAPLAGGYNEQFF. The CDR3, as DNA: TGCGCCAGCAGCTTGGCTCCTCTAGCGGGTGGGTACAATGAGCAGTTCTTC.

The chain recombines TRBV6-5 with TRBJ2-2; D is unresolved. V lost 6 bases, J lost 3 bases, and 11 bases lay in between. In germline, CDR1 is MNHEY, CDR2 SVGAGI. The CDR3 contains 14 residues. CDR3 sequence: CASSIHRDTGELFF. The CDR3, as DNA: TGTGCCAGCAGCATTCACAGAGACACCGGGGAGCTGTTTTTT.

This clone was recorded once. V is TRBV6-5 and J is TRBJ1-2; perhaps TRBD1 as D (5 bases). Germline V gene data show CDR1 as MNHEY and CDR2 as SVGAGI. The V end was cut by 5 bases, the J end by 7 bases, with 11 bases between. The CDR3 contains 12 residues. The CDR3 nucleotides are TGTGCCAGCAGTACCGCGACAGCTGGCTACACCTTC. It specifies CASSTATAGYTF.

This clone was picked up one time. The chain carries TRBV18 and TRBJ1-6; possible D gene TRBD1, 6 bases. The CDR3 is made up of 13 amino acids. Per germline, CDR1 KGHSH and CDR2 LQKENI. V was cut by 2 bases and J by 10 bases, with 9 bases left in between. This chain's CDR3 is CASSPRQDSPLHF. In nucleotides, the CDR3 is TGTGCCAGCTCACCAAGACAGGACTCACCCCTCCACTTT.

This rearrangement joins TRBV5-6 to TRBJ2-3; D perhaps matches TRBD1 (5 bases). The V end lost 1 base, the J end lost 0 bases, and 12 bases lay between the germline ends. Germline loops: CDR1 SGHDT, CDR2 YYEEEE. The CDR3 contains 16 residues. CDR3 nucleotides: TGTGCCAGCAGCTTGAGCGCAGGGCCGAGCACAGATACGCAGTATTTT. This translates into CASSLSAGPSTDTQYF.

The chain joins TRBV2 to TRBJ1-6, with D possibly being TRBD1 (6 bases). The CDR3 runs to 13 residues. The germline V and J ends were trimmed by 6 bases and 8 bases, with 11 bases remaining between them. CDR1 and CDR2 (germline): SNHLY, FYNNEI. The chain's CDR3 is CASRTGKDSPLHF. CDR3 in DNA: TGTGCCAGCAGAACAGGGAAGGATTCACCCCTCCACTTT.

V is TRBV5-1 and J is TRBJ1-4; D might be TRBD1 (5 bases). V was trimmed by 1 base and J by 5 bases, leaving 15 bases between them. Germline V gene lookup returns CDR1 SGHRS and CDR2 YFSETQ. The CDR3 is 16 residues long. The CDR3 DNA reads TGCGCCAGCAGCTTGCGTCGGCCAGGGCAAAATGAAAAACTGTTTTTT. The encoded protein is CASSLRRPGQNEKLFF.

The chain employs TRBV6-5 and TRBJ2-1, with D perhaps matching TRBD2 (5 bases). Trimming shortened V by 6 bases and J by 0 bases, and 6 bases separated the two germline ends. Germline V gene lookup returns CDR1 MNHEY and CDR2 SVGAGI. This CDR3 comprises 13 residues. CDR3 in amino acids: CASRGSSYNEQFF. The CDR3 coding sequence is TGTGCCAGCAGGGGGAGCTCCTACAATGAGCAGTTCTTC.